Each of the 32 T cell receptor beta chains below was sequenced from the same sample in a study of vaccination effects on CD4 cells after COVID-19. Which antigens these TCRs recognize remains unknown. Before sequencing, viral peptide pools were used by the ViraFEST assay to expand antigen-specific CD4+ T cells. The culture ran for approximately 10 days before CD4+ T cells were isolated. It was between March and December 2020 that the person had a SARS-CoV-2 infection confirmed by PCR. The method was immunoSEQ multiplex PCR; TCRdb's version includes in-frame clones alone and lacks a portion of them. The table shows 60,000 to 75,000 clones, with around 70% occurring only once. Sequenced material: CD4+ T cells from PBMCs cultured with HIV peptides, taken before COVID-19 vaccination. Subset meaning: HIV-1 Nef peptide pool negative control/reference culture. All receptors come from a human donor who had a prior SARS-CoV-2 infection.

In DNA, the CDR3 is TGTGCCAGCAGCTTAGTGTCAGGGACGAACACCGGGGAGCTGTTTTTT. Protein: CASSLVSGTNTGELFF. This sequence joins TRBV21-1 and TRBJ2-2; TRBD1 is the table's D call and was not checked against the DNA. TRBV21-1 is given as a pseudogene. This CDR3 contains 16 residues.

This clone was counted a few times. The chain uses TRBV30 and TRBJ2-1; D possibly corresponds to TRBD1 (6 bases). The V gene lost 2 bases and the J gene lost 10 bases, with 12 bases spanning the gap. This CDR3 is built from 12 residues. Germline V gene lookup returns CDR1 GTSNPN and CDR2 SVGIG (reference sequence). CDR3 protein: CAWSPMTGEQFF. CDR3 sequence (DNA): TGTGCCTGGAGTCCCATGACAGGCGAGCAGTTCTTC.

V is TRBV25-1 and J is TRBJ2-3, with 10 bases identical to TRBD2. The CDR3 is made up of 16 amino acids. The V and J ends lost 6 bases and 2 bases, in that order; junction bases with no gene match: 8. Germline V gene data show CDR1 as MGHDK and CDR2 as SYGVNS. In nucleotides, the CDR3 is TGTGCCAGCAGATCAGTAGCGGGGGGAGACACAGATACGCAGTATTTT. Amino acids: CASRSVAGGDTDTQYF.

The chain uses TRBV6-4 and TRBJ2-2; D might be TRBD1 (5 bases). The CDR3 has 14 residues. The ends were cut back, 0 bases at V and 5 bases at J, with 7 bases in the middle. CDR1 MRHNA and CDR2 SNTAGT come from the germline V gene. This CDR3 is CASSDSGDTGELFF. The CDR3 DNA is TGTGCCAGCAGTGACTCAGGGGATACCGGGGAGCTGTTTTTT.

V and J are TRBV10-3 and TRBJ2-5, with 15 bases matching TRBD2. CDR1 ENHRY and CDR2 SYGVKD come from the germline V gene. The CDR3 runs to 14 residues. V lost 6 bases, J lost 5 bases, and 1 base stayed unmatched. CDR3 sequence: CAIRGTSGRETQYF. DNA of the CDR3: TGTGCCATCAGAGGGACTAGCGGGAGGGAGACCCAGTACTTC.

J is TRBJ2-7 and V is TRBV19; 7 bases match TRBD2. The trim removed 6 bases at V and 0 bases at J, leaving 5 bases unmatched. Germline values: CDR1 LNHDA, CDR2 SQIVND (reference sequence). The CDR3 spans 14 residues. This CDR3 is CASRPSGNSYEQYF. The CDR3 DNA sequence: TGTGCCAGTAGACCTAGCGGTAACTCCTACGAGCAGTACTTC.

The V gene is TRBV7-2, the J gene TRBJ2-3, with unresolved D. Trimming removed 5 bases from V and 2 bases from J, with 8 bases in between. The CDR3 runs to 13 residues. Germline V gene lookup returns CDR1 SGHTA and CDR2 FQGNSA. CDR3 sequence (DNA): TGTGCCAGCAGCCTCCACTACACAGATACGCAGTATTTT. Its translation is CASSLHYTDTQYF.

The chain couples TRBV18 to TRBJ2-7, with D possibly TRBD1 on 6 matching bases. There are 12 residues in the CDR3. The V gene lost 6 bases and the J gene lost 5 bases, with 11 bases spanning the gap. From germline, CDR1 is KGHSH and CDR2 LQKENI. The CDR3 region has the DNA TGTGCCAGCTCGGAACAGGGCAACGAGCAGTACTTC. Translating gives CASSEQGNEQYF.

The chain is built from TRBV2 and TRBJ2-3, with 14 bases aligning to TRBD2. The CDR3 sequence is 15 residues long. CDR1 is SNHLY, CDR2 FYNNEI, per germline. J lost 6 bases, V lost 6 bases, and 5 bases had no gene match. The CDR3 reads CASSVRTSGGDTQYF. Written as DNA, the CDR3 is TGTGCCAGCAGCGTTAGGACTAGCGGGGGGGATACGCAGTATTTT.

This clone was observed a handful of times. This chain connects TRBV5-4 to TRBJ2-7; D possibly corresponds to TRBD2 (7 bases). From germline, CDR1 is SGHNT and CDR2 YYREEE (reference sequence). V dropped 4 bases and J dropped 6 bases, with 17 bases sitting between them. The CDR3 contains 14 residues. DNA for the CDR3: TGTGCCAGCAGCCCGGACGGGGGGCTTCGCGAGCAGTACTTC. This translates into CASSPDGGLREQYF. Looking up the rest from reference TRBV5-4 and TRBJ2-7 gives the full variable domain: ETGVTQSPTHLIKTRGQQVTLRCSSQSGHNTVSWYQQALGQGPQFIFQYYREEENGRGNFPPRFSGLQFPNYSSELNVNALELDDSALYLCASSPDGGLREQYFGPGTRLTVT.

The rearrangement uses TRBV6-1 and TRBJ2-7; D unresolved. Germline CDR1 is MNHNS and CDR2 is SASEGT. The CDR3 has 14 amino acids. V was clipped by 2 bases and J by 2 bases, with 10 bases between them. The CDR3 nucleotides read TGTGCCAGCAGTGAAATTAGGCAGGCCTACGAGCAGTACTTC. As protein: CASSEIRQAYEQYF.

The rearrangement uses TRBV5-1 and TRBJ1-4; 7 nucleotides match TRBD1. There are 15 residues in the CDR3. The germline V gene encodes CDR1 SGHRS and CDR2 YFSETQ. J was trimmed by 6 bases and V by 0 bases; bases with no gene match: 5. In DNA, the CDR3 is TGCGCCAGCAGCTTGGGTAGACAGGGATATGAAAAACTGTTTTTT. It encodes CASSLGRQGYEKLFF. Filled out from reference TRBV5-1 and TRBJ1-4, the complete variable domain reads KAGVTQTPRYLIKTRGQQVTLSCSPISGHRSVSWYQQTPGQGLQFLFEYFSETQRNKGNFPGRFSGRQFSNSRSEMNVSTLELGDSALYLCASSLGRQGYEKLFFGSGTQLSVL.

V and J are TRBV24-1 and TRBJ2-3, with D perhaps TRBD1 (5 bases). CDR1 and CDR2 from the germline V gene are KGHDR and SFDVKD. The CDR3 length is 13 residues. The V and J ends lost 6 bases and 4 bases respectively, with 10 bases between them. CDR3 coding DNA: TGTGCCACCAGTAAGGCAGGGTCAGATACGCAGTATTTT. Protein: CATSKAGSDTQYF.

The chain has TRBV7-9 and TRBJ2-3, with a tentative D call TRBD2 (6 bases). The V end lost 4 bases, the J end lost 2 bases, and 22 bases lay between the germline ends. The CDR3 covers 18 residues. Germline lookup yields CDR1 SEHNR and CDR2 FQNEAQ (reference sequence). The CDR3 DNA is TGTGCCAGCAGCTCCCGGAGGCTGTCTAGCGAATTCACAGATACGCAGTATTTT. Translation: CASSSRRLSSEFTDTQYF.

The chain couples TRBV6-5 to TRBJ2-7; 8 bases fit TRBD2. Germline V gene lookup returns CDR1 MNHEY and CDR2 SVGAGI. Unmatched junction bases numbered 9, after V lost 7 bases and J lost 4 bases. This CDR3 spans 14 amino acids. CDR3 protein: CASKDTGGRYEQYF. CDR3 in DNA: TGTGCCAGCAAGGATACGGGGGGGCGATACGAGCAGTACTTC.

CDR3 sequence: CASSLRLAGAHEQYF. DNA for the CDR3: TGTGCCAGCAGTCTACGACTAGCGGGAGCCCACGAGCAGTACTTC. The gene calls are TRBV6-2 or TRBV6-3 and TRBJ2-7, with 12 bases lining up with TRBD2. Germline V gives CDR1 MNHEY, CDR2 SVGEGT. The CDR3 spans 15 residues. Losses at the gene ends were 5 bases for V and 5 bases for J; bases not matched to a gene: 7.

This chain links TRBV2 with TRBJ1-1; 7 bases agree with TRBD1. With 6 bases clipped from V and 3 bases from J, the junction kept 10 bases outside the gene matches. The length of the CDR3 is 15 residues. Per the germline V gene, CDR1 is SNHLY and CDR2 is FYNNEI. CDR3 DNA: TGTGCCAGCAGATTAGTAGGGGGCTGGGACACTGAAGCTTTCTTT. It is translated as CASRLVGGWDTEAFF. The variable domain in full, completed from reference TRBV2 and TRBJ1-1, reads EPEVTQTPSHQVTQMGQEVILRCVPISNHLYFYWYRQILGQKVEFLVSFYNNEISEKSEIFDDQFSVERPDGSNFTLKIRSTKLEDSAMYFCASRLVGGWDTEAFFGQGTRLTVV.

V is TRBV7-2 and J is TRBJ2-3; 7 bases are a match to TRBD2. CDR3 length: 15 residues. Trimming at V came to 2 bases and at J to 1 base, leaving 3 bases not matched to a gene. Germline-derived CDR1 and CDR2 are SGHTA and FQGNSA. The CDR3 DNA reads as TGTGCCAGCAGCTTATTTCTAGCGGGCACAGATACGCAGTATTTT. It translates to CASSLFLAGTDTQYF.

This clone has a handful of counts. V gene TRBV15 combines with J gene TRBJ1-5, with no clear D. Germline lookup yields CDR1 LNHNV and CDR2 YYDKDF (reference sequence). Trimming shortened V by 0 bases and J by 5 bases, and 5 bases separated the two germline ends. The CDR3 is 13 residues long. DNA for the CDR3: TGTGCCACCAGCAGAGAACTACATCAGCCCCAGCATTTT. Translated, it gives CATSRELHQPQHF.

The CDR3 coding sequence is TGTGCCAGCAGCCCGGTACAGGGGATTGAATCACCCCTCCACTTT. Its translation is CASSPVQGIESPLHF. The chain is built from TRBV5-4 and TRBJ1-6; TRBD1 aligns across 7 bases. CDR3 size: 15 residues. The V segment lost 4 bases and the J segment 10 bases; nucleotides outside the gene matches: 11. Germline assignment: CDR1 SGHNT and CDR2 YYREEE (reference sequence). The variable domain in full, completed from reference TRBV5-4 and TRBJ1-6, reads ETGVTQSPTHLIKTRGQQVTLRCSSQSGHNTVSWYQQALGQGPQFIFQYYREEENGRGNFPPRFSGLQFPNYSSELNVNALELDDSALYLCASSPVQGIESPLHFGNGTRLTVT.

The CDR3 region is CASSEGVLGNTIYF. DNA for the CDR3: TGTGCCAGCAGTGAGGGTGTTTTGGGGAACACCATATATTTT. This rearrangement joins TRBV25-1 to TRBJ1-3, with D uncertain. V lost 3 bases and J 7 bases, leaving 13 bases between the germline ends. Germline values: CDR1 MGHDK, CDR2 SYGVNS. CDR3 size: 14 residues.

This clone was detected once. The gene calls are TRBV5-1 and TRBJ1-5; D not certain. Trimming removed 1 base from V and 5 bases from J, with 7 bases in between. This CDR3 contains 13 residues. Germline CDR1 and CDR2: SGHRS and YFSETQ. Here the CDR3 DNA reads TGCGCCAGCAGCTTGTTTCCGGATCAGCCCCAGCATTTT. This codes for CASSLFPDQPQHF.

The J gene is TRBJ2-7, the V gene TRBV7-9; tentative D call: TRBD2 (5 bases). Germline-derived CDR1 and CDR2 are SEHNR and FQNEAQ (reference sequence). The CDR3 loop spans 14 amino acids. Trimming took off 1 base at V and 3 bases at J, with 10 bases between the two ends. Written as DNA, the CDR3 is TGTGCCAGCAGCTTAGGGGAGTACATCTACGAGCAGTACTTC. Its translation is CASSLGEYIYEQYF.

The chain is built from TRBV19 and TRBJ2-3; TRBD2 matches at 7 bases. The CDR3 sequence is 11 residues long. J lost 5 bases, V lost 11 bases, and 4 bases had no gene match. CDR1 and CDR2 (germline): LNHDA, SQIVND (reference sequence). The CDR3 spells CAGGEGDTQYF. In DNA, the CDR3 is TGTGCCGGAGGGGAGGGAGATACGCAGTATTTT.

The chain recombines TRBV7-6 with TRBJ2-3; D call uncertain. The CDR3 is made up of 15 amino acids. Trimming pared 6 bases from V and 5 bases from J, leaving 18 bases between. Per the germline V gene, CDR1 is SGHVS and CDR2 is FNYEAQ. As DNA, the CDR3 is TGTGCCAGCAGTCCCCTGACGGCCCGAAAAGATACGCAGTATTTT. It translates to CASSPLTARKDTQYF.

The J gene is TRBJ1-5, the V gene TRBV4-1; D is unclear. The CDR3 has 14 amino acids. V lost 0 bases and J 1 base, leaving 4 bases between the germline ends. CDR1 is MGHRA, CDR2 YSYEKL, per germline. CDR3 sequence reads: CASSQDPSNQPQHF. The CDR3 DNA sequence: TGCGCCAGCAGCCAAGATCCGAGCAATCAGCCCCAGCATTTT.

The V and J genes are TRBV7-2 and TRBJ2-5; 15 positions agree with TRBD2. From germline, CDR1 is SGHTA and CDR2 FQGNSA. This CDR3 has 17 residues. V lost 1 base and J lost 1; bases outside the gene matches: 1. CDR3 loop: CASSLGGLAGGQETQYF. Written as DNA, the CDR3 is TGTGCCAGCAGCTTAGGGGGACTAGCGGGAGGCCAAGAGACCCAGTACTTC. Complete variable domain (other parts from reference TRBV7-2 and TRBJ2-5): GAGVSQSPSNKVTEKGKDVELRCDPISGHTALYWYRQSLGQGLEFLIYFQGNSAPDKSGLPSDRFSAERTGGSVSTLTIQRTQQEDSAVYLCASSLGGLAGGQETQYFGPGTRLLVL.

J is TRBJ2-3 and V is TRBV7-2; TRBD2 aligns across 11 bases. CDR1 and CDR2 (germline): SGHTA, FQGNSA. The trim removed 5 bases at V and 6 bases at J, leaving 7 bases unmatched. This CDR3 comprises 15 residues. The CDR3 is CASSLQVAGGDTQYF. DNA of the CDR3: TGTGCCAGCAGCCTACAAGTAGCGGGAGGGGATACGCAGTATTTT. The whole variable domain, filled in from reference TRBV7-2 and TRBJ2-3, reads GAGVSQSPSNKVTEKGKDVELRCDPISGHTALYWYRQSLGQGLEFLIYFQGNSAPDKSGLPSDRFSAERTGGSVSTLTIQRTQQEDSAVYLCASSLQVAGGDTQYFGPGTRLTVL.

The chain recombines TRBV30 with TRBJ1-4; 7 bases agree with TRBD1. The trim removed 4 bases at V and 8 bases at J, leaving 13 bases unmatched. Germline assignment: CDR1 GTSNPN and CDR2 SVGIG (reference sequence). CDR3 length: 15 amino acids. CDR3 loop: CAWNSYGAGGEKLFF. CDR3 nucleotide sequence: TGTGCCTGGAATTCTTACGGGGCAGGGGGGGAAAAACTGTTTTTT.

J is TRBJ2-4 and V is TRBV11-2; 8 bases are a match to TRBD1. The germline V gene has CDR1 SGHAT and CDR2 FQNNGV. Trimming at V came to 1 base and at J to 4 bases, leaving 9 bases not matched to a gene. The CDR3 sequence is 17 residues long. CDR3 in amino acids: CASSLAWVRGRKNIQYF. CDR3 nucleotide sequence: TGTGCCAGCAGCTTAGCTTGGGTCAGGGGGCGAAAAAACATTCAGTACTTC.

The genes are TRBV19 and TRBJ1-3; no clear D. CDR3 length: 13 residues. The germline CDR1 and CDR2 sequences are LNHDA and SQIVND (reference sequence). Trimming took off 3 bases at V and 1 base at J, with 4 bases between the two ends. CDR3 sequence reads: CASSMTSGNTIYF. The DNA for the CDR3 is TGTGCCAGTAGTATGACGTCTGGAAACACCATATATTTT.

The DNA for the CDR3 is TGTGCCAGCTCGTCCGGGACAGTCAACTCCTACGAGCAGTACTTC. This gives the protein CASSSGTVNSYEQYF. This rearrangement joins TRBV18 to TRBJ2-7; TRBD1 agrees at 7 bases. Germline V lookup: CDR1 KGHSH, CDR2 LQKENI. The CDR3 has 15 residues. The ends lost 6 bases at V and 0 bases at J; junction bases unmatched: 8.